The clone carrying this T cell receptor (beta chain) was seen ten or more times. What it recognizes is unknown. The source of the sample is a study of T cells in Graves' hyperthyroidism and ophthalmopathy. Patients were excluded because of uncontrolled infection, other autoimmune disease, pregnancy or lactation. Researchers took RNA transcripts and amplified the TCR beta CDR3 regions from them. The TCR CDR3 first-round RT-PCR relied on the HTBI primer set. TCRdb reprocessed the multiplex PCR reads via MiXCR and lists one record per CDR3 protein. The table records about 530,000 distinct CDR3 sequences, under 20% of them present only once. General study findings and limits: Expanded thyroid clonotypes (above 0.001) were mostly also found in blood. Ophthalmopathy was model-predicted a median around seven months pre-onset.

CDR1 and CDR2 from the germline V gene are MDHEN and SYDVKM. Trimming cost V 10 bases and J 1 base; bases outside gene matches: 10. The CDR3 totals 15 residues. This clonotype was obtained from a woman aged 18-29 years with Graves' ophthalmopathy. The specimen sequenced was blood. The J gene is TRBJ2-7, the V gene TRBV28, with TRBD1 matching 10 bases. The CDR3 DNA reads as TGTGCCACCAATACACGGACAGGGGGGTCCTACGAGCAGTACTTC. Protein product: CATNTRTGGSYEQYF.